The sequence of this TCR beta chain was determined in a study of CD8 T cells in Susac syndrome. It was negative isolation that provided the CD8+ and CD4+ T cells, whereas TEMRA cells were enriched by FACS. cDNA came from approximately 0.5 to 1 ug RNA primed by random hexamers. Via MiXCR, TCRdb re-called the immunoSEQ multiplex PCR reads, giving one row per CDR3 protein. The repertoire holds about 250,000 distinct CDR3 sequences, just under 95% seen once, with roughly 0.072% in the top ten. The CDR3 contains 14 residues. Deletions cut 0 bases from V and 3 bases from J, with 9 bases between. Germline CDR1 and CDR2: SGHRS and YFSETQ.

The genes are TRBV5-1 and TRBJ1-1; D possibly corresponds to TRBD1 (5 bases). The receptor was isolated from a human donor with multiple sclerosis. The sample comprised CD4+ T cells from PBMCs. The CDR3 protein is CASSLGGEYTEAFF. CDR3 bases: TGCGCCAGCAGCTTGGGGGGGGAGTACACTGAAGCTTTCTTT.